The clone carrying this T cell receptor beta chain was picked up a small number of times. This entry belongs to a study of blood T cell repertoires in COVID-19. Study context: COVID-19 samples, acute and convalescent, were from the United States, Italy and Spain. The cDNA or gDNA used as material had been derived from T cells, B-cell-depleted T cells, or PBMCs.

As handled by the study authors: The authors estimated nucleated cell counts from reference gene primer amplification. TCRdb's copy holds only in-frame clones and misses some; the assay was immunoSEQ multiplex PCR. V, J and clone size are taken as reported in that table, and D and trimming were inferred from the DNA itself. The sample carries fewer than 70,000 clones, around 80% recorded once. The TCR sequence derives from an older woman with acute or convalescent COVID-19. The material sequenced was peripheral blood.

CDR3 nucleotide sequence: TGCGCCAGCAGCTTGTCGGAGGGGAGGGCTGAAGCTTTCTTT. This translates into CASSLSEGRAEAFF. The V gene is TRBV5-1, the J gene TRBJ1-1; tentatively, D is TRBD1 (5 bases). V lost 1 base and J lost 6, with 13 bases in between. Germline CDR1 SGHRS, CDR2 YFSETQ. CDR3 size: 14 residues.